This is a list of T cell receptor beta chains from one sample in a study of T cell repertoires in cytomegalovirus infection. Each CDR3 protein is one row after TCRdb ran MiXCR on the reads. The sample has about 740,000 distinct CDR3 sequences; 35% are singletons. Material for sequencing was PBMCs. These receptors came from a human donor in good health (CMV status not recorded). Some clones in this sample may be carry-over from other donors' samples. Each CDR3 is given with its conserved first and last residue. A D gene is named only where the DNA matches it firmly. Part of the rows lack a size; the others show once, few, many or a class for expanded clones.

size | D | J | V | DNA | CDR3
few | . | TRBJ2-6 | TRBV24-1 | TGTGCCACCAGTACCTCTGGGGCCAACGTCCTGACTTTC | CATSTSGANVLTF
. | TRBD1 | TRBJ1-4 | TRBV2 | TGTGCCAGCAGCTCACGACGGGACAGGCGGGCATTT | CASSSRRDRRAF
. | . | TRBJ1-5 | TRBV28 | TGTGCCAGCAGTTTAGTGGAGGGTACCCAGCCCCAGAATTTT | CASSLVEGTQPQNF
. | . | TRBJ1-1 | TRBV27 | TGTGCCAGCAGTTTAGGCAGGGCGGGGTACACTGAAGCTTTCTTT | CASSLGRAGYTEAFF
. | . | TRBJ1-5 | TRBV19 | TGTGCCAGTAGTATACATGCCTTTCAGCCCCAGCATTTT | CASSIHAFQPQHF
few | . | TRBJ2-3 | TRBV4-2 | TGTGCCAGCAGCCAAGGGCCACGCACAGATACGCAGTATTTT | CASSQGPRTDTQYF
. | TRBD1 | TRBJ2-2 | TRBV20-1 | TGCAGTGCTAGAGATGACAGGGCGGCCACCGGGGAGCTGTTTTTT | CSARDDRAATGELFF
. | TRBD1 | TRBJ1-1 | TRBV7-4 | TGTGCCAGCAGCTTCCCCGGGACAGGCGGCACTGAAGCTTTCTTT | CASSFPGTGGTEAFF
. | . | TRBJ2-7 | TRBV27 | TGTGCCAGCAGCCCCTCGGGGGAGCGGGCGGAGAGCGAGCAGTACTTC | CASSPSGERAESEQYF
. | . | TRBJ1-5 | TRBV7-9 | TGTGCCAGCAGTTCCCTGGGGACTCAGCCCCAGCATTTT | CASSSLGTQPQHF
. | TRBD2 | TRBJ2-7 | TRBV6-1 | TGTGCCAGCAGTAGGGGACTAGCGGGAGGAACGTACCTCTACGAGCAGTACTTC | CASSRGLAGGTYLYEQYF
few | . | TRBJ2-2 | TRBV7-6 | TGTGCCAGCAGTCACAGCAGGGGTGATGGCACCGGGGAGCTGTTTTTT | CASSHSRGDGTGELFF
. | . | TRBJ1-5 | TRBV6-2/TRBV6-3 | TGTGCCAGCAGTTACTCGATATTTAGGGCCGACAATCAGCCCCAGCATTTT | CASSYSIFRADNQPQHF
. | TRBD1 | TRBJ1-5 | TRBV12-3/TRBV12-4 | TGTGCCAGCAGTTTCGCCGGGACAGCGCTGCTCGACTTTAGCAATCAGCCCCAGCATTTT | CASSFAGTALLDFSNQPQHF
few | . | TRBJ1-5 | TRBV7-8 | TGTGCCAGCAGCTTACGGGGCCAGCCCCAGCATTTT | CASSLRGQPQHF
. | . | TRBJ1-4 | TRBV6-6 | TGTGCCAGCAGTTCCGGGACGTACGATGAAAAACTGTTTTTT | CASSSGTYDEKLFF
many | TRBD2 | TRBJ2-7 | TRBV7-2 | TGTGCCAGCAGCTCCTTAGCGGGTACCTACGAGCAGTACTTC | CASSSLAGTYEQYF
few | . | TRBJ2-3 | TRBV11-1 | TGTGCCAGCAGCTTAGTTGATTACGACCCCACAGATACGCAGTATTTT | CASSLVDYDPTDTQYF
. | . | TRBJ2-1 | TRBV10-2 | TGCGCCAGCAGTGAAGGGGGGGCGGCTGAGCAGTTCTTC | CASSEGGAAEQFF
many | TRBD1 | TRBJ1-1 | TRBV11-3 | TGTGCCAGCAGCTTTTCCCCACCTGGACAGGGCCTTAACACTGAAGCTTTCTTT | CASSFSPPGQGLNTEAFF
. | . | TRBJ1-5 | TRBV7-2 | TGTGCCAGCAGCACCCCGGGTAAGCATCCCCAGCATTTT | CASSTPGKHPQHF
. | . | TRBJ2-3 | TRBV24-1 | TGTGCCACCAGTGATTTTGCGGAGGTCACAGATACGCAGTATTTT | CATSDFAEVTDTQYF
few | . | TRBJ1-1 | TRBV5-1 | TGCGCCAGCGCCACTATCAAAACAGGGACAGCTTTCTTT | CASATIKTGTAFF
. | TRBD1 | TRBJ2-3 | TRBV4-1 | TGCGCCAGCCGCCTCTCCGGGACAGTTCACACAGATACGCAGTATTTT | CASRLSGTVHTDTQYF
. | . | TRBJ2-3 | TRBV5-1 | TGCGCCAGCAGAGATATAGCAGATACGCAGTATTTT | CASRDIADTQYF
. | . | TRBJ2-1 | TRBV19 | TGTGCCAGTAGTCTAAGACCCTACGGGAATGAGCAGTTCTTC | CASSLRPYGNEQFF
few | TRBD2 | TRBJ2-3 | TRBV7-2 | TGTGCCAGCAGCTTTATGGGGGAGGGCCTGACAGATACGCAGTATTTT | CASSFMGEGLTDTQYF
. | TRBD1 | TRBJ1-2 | TRBV7-2 | TGTTACAGCAGCGCCTCGGGACAGGTGGCCTATGGCTACACCTTC | CYSSASGQVAYGYTF
. | . | TRBJ1-2 | TRBV6-1 | TGTGCCAGCAGTCGTGGGGCAGGCGGCGGGTATGGCTACAACTTC | CASSRGAGGGYGYNF
. | . | TRBJ1-1 | TRBV18 | TGTGCCAGCTCACCAAGGTCCATTGAAACTTTCTTT | CASSPRSIETFF
. | . | TRBJ2-5 | TRBV24-1 | TGTGCCACCAGTGATTCCCGAGGCTTCCAAGAGACCCAGTACTTC | CATSDSRGFQETQYF
few | . | TRBJ1-6 | TRBV27 | TGTGCCAGCGGAGGAAGGACAGTTAATAATTCACCCCTCCACTTT | CASGGRTVNNSPLHF
. | . | TRBJ2-5 | TRBV15 | TGTGCCACCAGCCCATCTAGGAGTCTAAGAGAGGAGACCCAGTACTTC | CATSPSRSLREETQYF
. | . | TRBJ2-1 | TRBV6-5 | TGTTCCAGCAGTGTACAGTTTATTAGTGAGCAGTTCTTC | CSSSVQFISEQFF
. | . | TRBJ2-2 | TRBV19 | TGTGCCAGTAGGGGGGGATCAACCGCTACGAACACCGGGGAGCTGTTTTTT | CASRGGSTATNTGELFF
many | TRBD1 | TRBJ1-1 | TRBV7-2 | TGTGCCAGCAGCCCCAGACAGGGGATGAACACTGAAGCTTTCTTT | CASSPRQGMNTEAFF
many | . | TRBJ2-7 | TRBV7-6 | TGTGCCAGCAGCTTAGGACAGAATAGGGGGTCTCGTCTCTCCTACGAGCAGTACTTC | CASSLGQNRGSRLSYEQYF
. | TRBD2 | TRBJ2-2 | TRBV7-3 | TGTGCCAGCAGTGGACCGGGACTAGCGACCGGGGAGCTGTTTTTT | CASSGPGLATGELFF
few | . | TRBJ2-7 | TRBV6-6 | TGTGCCAGCAGCCTAAGAGGGGCTACCTACGAGCAGTACTTC | CASSLRGATYEQYF
. | TRBD2 | TRBJ2-5 | TRBV7-9 | TGTGCCAGCAGCGAGCGGGAGTACCAAGAGACCCAGTACTTC | CASSEREYQETQYF
once | . | TRBJ2-1 | TRBV4-1 | TGCGCCAGCAGCCAGAAAGGGGCGGAGCAGTTCTTC | CASSQKGAEQFF
. | TRBD2 | TRBJ2-1 | TRBV28 | TGTGCCAGCAGTTTCCCCATAGCGGGAGGGCCAAGGTCCTACAATGAGCAGTTCTTC | CASSFPIAGGPRSYNEQFF
few | . | TRBJ1-5 | TRBV28 | TGTGCCAGCACCGAGGGTCCTTATAGCAATCAGCCCCAGCATTTT | CASTEGPYSNQPQHF
. | . | TRBJ1-2 | TRBV19 | TGTGCCAGTAAGATGAATCCTAACTATGGCTACACCTTC | CASKMNPNYGYTF
. | TRBD1 | TRBJ1-2 | TRBV14 | TGTGCCAGCAGCCTACTTGGGGACAGACCTTCAGGGACCTATGGCTACACCTTC | CASSLLGDRPSGTYGYTF
. | . | TRBJ1-4 | TRBV7-2 | TGTGCCAGCAGCCGGGAAGGGGGTTTTACGGAAAAACTGTTTTTT | CASSREGGFTEKLFF
. | . | TRBJ2-3 | TRBV6-6 | TGTGCCAGCAGTTACAGGGGATGGCGGACAGATACGCAGTATTTT | CASSYRGWRTDTQYF
many | TRBD1 | TRBJ1-5 | TRBV7-2 | TGTGCCAGCAGGTCGACAGGGGCGAATCAGCCCCAGCATTTT | CASRSTGANQPQHF
. | . | TRBJ1-5 | TRBV27 | TGTGCCAGCAGTTTATCGATGTGGGGGCGTATGGATCAGCCCCAGCATTTT | CASSLSMWGRMDQPQHF
. | . | TRBJ2-1 | TRBV6-1 | TGTGCCAGCAGTGAAGCGAAAGGGTTAAACTCCTACAATGAGCAGTTCTTC | CASSEAKGLNSYNEQFF
few | TRBD1 | TRBJ2-5 | TRBV12-3/TRBV12-4 | TGTGCCAGCAGTTTCTCCGTGGGACAGAGAGAGGAGACCCAGTACTTC | CASSFSVGQREETQYF
few | TRBD1 | TRBJ2-7 | TRBV5-6 | TGTGCCAGCAGCTGGTCCGGGACAGGGTTTCTCTACGAGCAGTACTTC | CASSWSGTGFLYEQYF